The rows below give T cell receptor beta chains drawn from one sample of a study of cytomegalovirus exposure and HLA in healthy donors. The table came from immunoSEQ multiplex PCR; TCRdb's copy has only in-frame clones and leaves some out. The sample holds 60,000 to 70,000 clones; 92% are singletons and the top ten take roughly 5.2%. Sequencing was carried out using PBMCs. The receptor set was obtained from a man younger than 30 in good health and CMV-seropositive. CDR3s include the opening cysteine and the closing phenylalanine or tryptophan. The D gene is left open where the match is weak.

V	J	D	DNA	CDR3
TRBV5-4	TRBJ2-7	NA	TGTGCCAGCAGCGACGACAGTTGGTACGAGCAGTACTTC	CASSDDSWYEQYF
TRBV5-5	TRBJ1-1	NA	TGTGCCAGCAGCTTGGCTGGGGCCGCAAACACTGAAGCTTTCTTT	CASSLAGAANTEAFF
TRBV7-9	TRBJ2-2	NA	TGTGCCAGCAGCTCCATGGGACAGAACACCGGGGAGCTGTTTTTT	CASSSMGQNTGELFF
TRBV28	TRBJ2-1	NA	TGTGCCAGCAGTAACCTAGCCAAGCACAATGAGCAGTTCTTC	CASSNLAKHNEQFF
TRBV25-1	TRBJ2-6	NA	TGTGCCAGCAGTGAATACGGGACACCACCATCTGGGGCCAACGTCCTGACTTTC	CASSEYGTPPSGANVLTF
TRBV19	TRBJ1-1	NA	TGTGCCACCGAACAGGGTACGAACACTGAAGCTTTCTTT	CATEQGTNTEAFF
TRBV27	TRBJ1-3	NA	TGTGCCAGCTGCTCCAGCGGTTCCGGAGTGGGAAACACCATATATTTT	CASCSSGSGVGNTIYF
TRBV2	TRBJ1-1	NA	TGTGCCAGCAGCTACAGGGCGCTGAACACTGAAGCTTTCTTT	CASSYRALNTEAFF
TRBV7-9	TRBJ1-5	TRBD1	TGTGCCAGCAGCTTAGCTGGGGGACAGGGCAATCAGCCCCAGCATTTT	CASSLAGGQGNQPQHF
TRBV7-3	TRBJ1-5	TRBD1	TGTGCCAGCAGTCGTCAGGGGGCTGGCAATCAGCCCCAGCATTTT	CASSRQGAGNQPQHF
TRBV5-1	TRBJ1-5	NA	TGCGCCAGCAGCTTGGGCCCCAGTGGGCTTAGCAATCAGCCCCAGCATTTT	CASSLGPSGLSNQPQHF
TRBV5-6	TRBJ2-5	NA	TGTGCCAGCAGCTTGGCCCTGCGGGCCCAAGAGACCCAGTACTTC	CASSLALRAQETQYF
TRBV6-6	TRBJ1-4	NA	TGTGCCAGCAGTTATCAGGGGTTTGACGGTGAAAAACTGTTTTTT	CASSYQGFDGEKLFF